This T cell receptor (beta chain) originates from a study of blood T cell repertoires in COVID-19. Study in general: Acute and convalescent COVID-19 specimens originated in the United States, Italy and Spain. Nucleic acid was either cDNA or gDNA, and it came from T cells, B-cell-depleted T cells, or PBMCs.

The repertoire was sequenced with immunoSEQ multiplex PCR; TCRdb's copy has only in-frame clones and lacks some. The sample consists of about 310,000 clones, under 90% of them appearing once. Enrollment of patients from Seattle took place during active infection, with longitudinal follow-up. Germline lookup yields CDR1 LNHDA and CDR2 SQIVND (reference sequence). Trimming cost V 2 bases and J 4 bases; bases outside gene matches: 8. The CDR3 consists of 17 residues. This clone appeared a single time. Sequencing was carried out using peripheral blood. This chain links TRBV19 with TRBJ2-6, with 7 nucleotides matching TRBD2. The receptor's source is a woman in her 30s with COVID-19, enrolled during active disease. CDR3: CASSISGAGSGANVLTF. Written as DNA, the CDR3 is TGTGCCAGTAGTATATCGGGAGCGGGGTCGGGGGCCAACGTCCTGACTTTC.